This T cell receptor beta chain was retrieved from a study of T cells after somatic rescue of genetic block. The V end was cut by 4 bases, the J end by 2 bases, with 12 bases between. The length of the CDR3 is 14 residues. Per the germline V gene, CDR1 is SNHLY and CDR2 is FYNNEI. Clones were sequenced by immunoSEQ multiplex PCR, and TCRdb holds only the in-frame ones, with some missing. This sample yields 13,000 or so clones, of which 65% to 75% are seen a single time; roughly 19% belongs to the top ten. This chain joins TRBV2 and TRBJ2-7; D is unclear. Sequencing was performed on peripheral blood mononuclear cells (PBMCs). The receptor was isolated from a boy younger than 18. The CDR3 sequence: CASSARLLTYEQYF. In nucleotides, the CDR3 is TGTGCCAGCAGTGCCAGACTCCTGACCTACGAGCAGTACTTC.